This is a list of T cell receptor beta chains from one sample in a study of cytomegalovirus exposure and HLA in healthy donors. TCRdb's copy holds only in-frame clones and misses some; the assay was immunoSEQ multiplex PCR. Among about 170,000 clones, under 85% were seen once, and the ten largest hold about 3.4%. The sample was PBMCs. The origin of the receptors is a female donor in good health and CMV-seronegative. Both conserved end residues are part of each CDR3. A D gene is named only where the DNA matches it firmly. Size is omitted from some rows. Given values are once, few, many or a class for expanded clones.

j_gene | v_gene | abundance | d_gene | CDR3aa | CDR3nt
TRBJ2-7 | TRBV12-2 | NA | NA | CASRLEWQGRGYEQYF | TGTGCAAGTCGCTTAGAATGGCAGGGGCGAGGTTACGAGCAGTACTTC
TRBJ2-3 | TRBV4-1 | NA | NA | CASSPIRGASTDTQYF | TGCGCCAGCAGTCCGATCAGAGGCGCCTCCACAGATACGCAGTATTTT
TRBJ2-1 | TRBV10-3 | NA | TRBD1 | CAIRTGDSYNEQFF | TGTGCCATCCGGACAGGAGACTCCTACAATGAGCAGTTCTTC
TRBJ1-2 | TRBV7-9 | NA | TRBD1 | CASSRTGGNYGYTF | TGTGCCAGCAGTCGGACAGGAGGTAACTATGGCTACACCTTC
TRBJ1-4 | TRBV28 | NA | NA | CASSIKDSATNEKLFF | TGTGCCAGCAGTATAAAAGACAGCGCAACTAATGAAAAACTGTTTTTT
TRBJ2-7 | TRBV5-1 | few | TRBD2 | CASSLVSSGGNYEQYF | TGCGCCAGCAGCTTGGTGTCTAGCGGGGGAAACTACGAGCAGTACTTC
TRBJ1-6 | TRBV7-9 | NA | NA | CASSSVQELGSPLHF | TGTGCCAGCAGCTCAGTCCAGGAATTGGGTTCACCCCTCCACTTT
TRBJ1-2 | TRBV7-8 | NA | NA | CASSIGSFRGSLSGDYGYTF | TGTGCCAGCAGCATAGGATCTTTCAGGGGATCCCTGAGTGGCGACTATGGCTACACCTTC
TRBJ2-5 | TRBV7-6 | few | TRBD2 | CASTMYGGGAAETQYF | TGTGCCAGCACCATGTATGGCGGGGGGGCCGCGGAGACCCAGTACTTC
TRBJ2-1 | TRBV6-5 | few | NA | CASSYSEFSNEQFF | TGTGCCAGCAGTTACTCGGAGTTTTCCAATGAGCAGTTCTTC
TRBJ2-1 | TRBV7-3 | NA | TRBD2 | CASSTGLAGGNEQFF | TGTGCCAGCAGCACGGGACTAGCGGGGGGCAATGAGCAGTTCTTC
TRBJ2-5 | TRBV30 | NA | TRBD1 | CAWSTGVGETQYF | TGTGCCTGGAGTACAGGGGTTGGGGAGACCCAGTACTTC
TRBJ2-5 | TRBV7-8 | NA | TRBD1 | CASSPPGRGLRETQYF | TGTGCCAGCAGCCCCCCGGGCAGGGGGTTAAGGGAGACCCAGTACTTC
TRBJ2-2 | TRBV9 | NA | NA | CASSVEGGNTGELFF | TGTGCCAGCAGCGTAGAGGGAGGGAACACCGGGGAGCTGTTTTTT
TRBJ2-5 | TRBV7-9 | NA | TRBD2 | CASSPRGAGSQETQYF | TGTGCCAGCAGCCCCCGGGGAGCGGGGTCCCAAGAGACCCAGTACTTC
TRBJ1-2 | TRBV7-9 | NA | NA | CASSFDPTGGYTF | TGTGCCAGCAGCTTCGACCCTACCGGGGGCTACACCTTC
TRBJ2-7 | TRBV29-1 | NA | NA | CSVSKGGYEQYF | TGCAGCGTTTCGAAAGGGGGCTACGAGCAGTACTTC
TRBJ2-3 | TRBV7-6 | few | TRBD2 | CASSLGAGGTDTQYF | TGTGCCAGCAGCTTAGGTGCGGGGGGCACAGATACGCAGTATTTT
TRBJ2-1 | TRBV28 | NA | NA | CASRTQGNEQFF | TGTGCCAGCAGGACTCAGGGTAATGAGCAGTTCTTC
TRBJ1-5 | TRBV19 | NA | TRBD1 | CASTQGQGRNQPQHF | TGTGCCAGTACCCAAGGACAGGGACGCAATCAGCCCCAGCATTTT
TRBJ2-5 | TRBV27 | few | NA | CASSPRDGRETQYF | TGTGCCAGCAGTCCCAGGGACGGGAGAGAGACCCAGTACTTC
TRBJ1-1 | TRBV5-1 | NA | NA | CASSARWNTEAFF | TGCGCCAGCAGCGCGAGGTGGAACACTGAAGCTTTCTTT
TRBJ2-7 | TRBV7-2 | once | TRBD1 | CASSDGTASYEQYF | TGTGCCAGCAGCGACGGGACAGCCTCATACGAGCAGTACTTC
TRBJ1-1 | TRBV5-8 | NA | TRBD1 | CASSLGTGLIGTEAFF | TGTGCCAGCAGCTTGGGGACAGGCCTTATCGGGACTGAAGCTTTCTTT
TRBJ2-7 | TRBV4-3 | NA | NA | CASSQGRGEQYF | TGCGCCAGCAGCCAAGGCCGGGGGGAGCAGTACTTC
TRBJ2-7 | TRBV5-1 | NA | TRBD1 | CASSFNRDRGPVIDEQYF | TGCGCCAGCAGCTTCAACCGGGACAGGGGGCCCGTAATTGACGAGCAGTACTTC
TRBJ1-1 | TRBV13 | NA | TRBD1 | CASSLGRGADTEAFF | TGTGCCAGCAGCCTAGGCAGGGGGGCGGACACTGAAGCTTTCTTT
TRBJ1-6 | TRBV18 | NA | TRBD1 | CASSTGTGDSPLHF | TGTGCCAGCTCTACCGGGACAGGGGATTCACCCCTCCACTTT
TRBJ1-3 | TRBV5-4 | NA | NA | CASSSMTERSSGNTIYF | TGTGCCAGCAGCTCGATGACAGAACGGAGCTCTGGAAACACCATATATTTT
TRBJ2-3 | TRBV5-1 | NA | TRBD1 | CASSLESGGDTQYF | TGCGCCAGCAGCTTGGAGTCAGGGGGAGATACGCAGTATTTT
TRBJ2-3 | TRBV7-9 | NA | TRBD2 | CASSPLAGGTDTQYF | TGTGCCAGCAGCCCACTAGCGGGGGGAACAGATACGCAGTATTTT
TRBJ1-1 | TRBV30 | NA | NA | CAWRGRRGRTEAFF | TGTGCCTGGAGGGGGAGGAGGGGAAGAACTGAAGCTTTCTTT
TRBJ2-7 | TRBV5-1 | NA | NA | CASSLGLVARGSYEQYF | TGCGCCAGCAGCTTGGGCCTCGTCGCGCGGGGCTCCTACGAGCAGTACTTC
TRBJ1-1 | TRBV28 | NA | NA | CASRTLRVGGRKHTEAFF | TGTGCCAGCAGAACCCTCCGGGTCGGGGGACGGAAGCACACTGAAGCTTTCTTT
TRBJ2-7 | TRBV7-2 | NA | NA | CASSSEGRVGSYEQYF | TGTGCCAGCAGCTCAGAGGGCCGAGTCGGCTCCTACGAGCAGTACTTC
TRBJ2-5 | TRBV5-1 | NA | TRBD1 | CASSPSGQWRETQYF | TGCGCCAGCAGCCCGTCGGGACAGTGGAGGGAGACCCAGTACTTC
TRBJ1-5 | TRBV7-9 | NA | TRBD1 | CASSRQDRAQPQHF | TGTGCCAGCAGCCGCCAGGACAGGGCGCAGCCCCAGCATTTT
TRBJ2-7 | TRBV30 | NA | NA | CAWEGRAGDEQYF | TGTGCCTGGGAGGGGAGGGCAGGGGACGAGCAGTACTTC
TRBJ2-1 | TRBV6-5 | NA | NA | CASSFYLEANEQFF | TGTGCCAGCAGTTTTTACCTCGAGGCTAATGAGCAGTTCTTC
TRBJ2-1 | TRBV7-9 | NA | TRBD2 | CASTLTSGYNEQFF | TGTGCCAGCACACTCACTAGCGGATACAATGAGCAGTTCTTC
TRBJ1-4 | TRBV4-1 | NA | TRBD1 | CASSRPMGQEGEKLFF | TGCGCCAGCAGCCGACCGATGGGACAGGAGGGTGAAAAACTGTTTTTT
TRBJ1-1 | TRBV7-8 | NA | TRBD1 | CASSLGTASPEAFF | TGTGCCAGCAGCTTGGGGACAGCCTCCCCTGAAGCTTTCTTT
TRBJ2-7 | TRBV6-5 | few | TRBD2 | CASSITSGNRDEQYF | TGTGCCAGCAGTATTACTAGCGGGAATCGAGACGAGCAGTACTTC
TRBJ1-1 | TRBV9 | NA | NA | CASSVEGGAEAFF | TGTGCCAGCAGCGTCGAGGGGGGGGCTGAAGCTTTCTTT
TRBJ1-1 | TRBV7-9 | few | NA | CGAEQGRTEAFF | TGTGGCGCGGAACAGGGTCGCACTGAAGCTTTCTTT
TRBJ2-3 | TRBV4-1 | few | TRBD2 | CASSQEGGESDTQYF | TGCGCCAGCAGCCAAGAGGGAGGGGAATCAGATACGCAGTATTTT
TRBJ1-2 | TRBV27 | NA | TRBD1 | CASSLLGDRDGYTF | TGTGCCAGCAGTTTGCTGGGGGACAGAGATGGCTACACCTTC
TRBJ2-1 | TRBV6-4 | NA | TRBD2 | CASSDSRGGHSNEQFF | TGTGCCAGCAGTGACTCACGGGGGGGCCATTCAAATGAGCAGTTCTTC